One sample yielded the 3 T cell receptor beta chains listed below, sequenced in a study of blood T cell repertoires in COVID-19. Sequencing was performed with immunoSEQ multiplex PCR; in TCRdb, only in-frame clones are kept and a portion is missing. The top ten hold more than 1.1% of the sample, which has 250,000 to 350,000 clones, less than 85% seen once. Sequencing was performed on peripheral blood. These receptors were obtained from a human donor with COVID-19, enrolled during active disease. The donor label of this sample is uncertain.

V usage is TRBV10-3 and J usage is TRBJ1-1; possibly TRBD1 for D (5 bases). CDR3 length: 13 amino acids. Trimming left V 10 bases short and J 3 bases short, with 15 bases between. Germline CDR1 is ENHRY and CDR2 is SYGVKD. The CDR3 nucleotides read TGTGCCACCCTGGGGGAGGTGTACACTGAAGCTTTCTTT. Translating gives CATLGEVYTEAFF.

This chain links TRBV7-2 with TRBJ1-1; D is possibly TRBD1 (5 bases). The CDR3 covers 14 residues. Trimming stripped 1 base from V and 5 bases from J, with 11 bases between. Germline loops: CDR1 SGHTA, CDR2 FQGNSA. Here the CDR3 reads CASSLDAGVTEAFF. The CDR3 DNA is TGTGCCAGCAGCTTAGACGCGGGGGTGACTGAAGCTTTCTTT.

In DNA, the CDR3 is TGTGCCAGCATCCCTGGGCGGGAGGGTTACAATGAGCAGTTCTTC. Translation: CASIPGREGYNEQFF. The rearrangement uses TRBV5-4 and TRBJ2-1, with TRBD2 matching 9 bases. The CDR3 totals 15 residues. Unmatched junction bases numbered 8, after V lost 6 bases and J lost 4 bases. Looked up from germline, CDR1 is SGHNT and CDR2 is YYREEE (reference sequence).